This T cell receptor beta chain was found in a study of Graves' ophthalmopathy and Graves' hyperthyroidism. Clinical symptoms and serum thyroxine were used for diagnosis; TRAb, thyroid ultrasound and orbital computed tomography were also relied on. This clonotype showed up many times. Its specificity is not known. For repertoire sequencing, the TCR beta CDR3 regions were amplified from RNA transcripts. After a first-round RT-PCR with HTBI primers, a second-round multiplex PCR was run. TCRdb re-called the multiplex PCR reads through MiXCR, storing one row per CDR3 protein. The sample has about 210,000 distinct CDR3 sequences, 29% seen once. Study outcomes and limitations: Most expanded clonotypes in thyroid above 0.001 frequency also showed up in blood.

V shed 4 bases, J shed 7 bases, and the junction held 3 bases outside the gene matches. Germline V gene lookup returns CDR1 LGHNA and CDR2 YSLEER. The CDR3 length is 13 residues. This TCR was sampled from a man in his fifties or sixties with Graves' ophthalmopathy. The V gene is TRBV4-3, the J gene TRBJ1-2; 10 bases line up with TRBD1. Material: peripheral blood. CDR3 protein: CASSPGTGVGYTF. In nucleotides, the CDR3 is TGCGCCAGCAGCCCTGGGACAGGGGTTGGCTACACCTTC.